These 26 T cell receptor beta chains originate from one sample sequenced in a study of blood T cell repertoires in COVID-19. Sequencing was performed with immunoSEQ multiplex PCR; in TCRdb, only in-frame clones are kept and a portion is missing. The sample records about 82,000 clones, roughly 78% being singletons. Sequences were obtained from peripheral blood. The receptors were gathered from a man in his sixties with COVID-19, enrolled during active disease.

This sequence joins TRBV3-1 (or the pseudogene TRBV3-2) and TRBJ2-2; no firm D call. From germline, CDR1 is LGHDT and CDR2 YNNKEL (reference sequence). V lost 4 bases, J lost 0 bases, and 3 bases lay in between. The CDR3 covers 13 residues. CDR3 in DNA: TGTGCCAGCAGCCTTACGAACACCGGGGAGCTGTTTTTT. Its translation is CASSLTNTGELFF.

This clone was found many times. V usage is TRBV11-2 and J usage is TRBJ1-6; TRBD1 matches at 8 bases. The V segment lost 2 bases and the J segment 9 bases; nucleotides outside the gene matches: 6. Per the germline V gene, CDR1 is SGHAT and CDR2 is FQNNGV. The CDR3 is made up of 15 amino acids. CDR3 coding DNA: TGTGCCAGCAGCTTACTCAGACAGGGGACTTCACCCCTCCACTTT. It is translated as CASSLLRQGTSPLHF.

In its sample, this clone was seen a few times. The rearrangement links TRBV27 to TRBJ2-2; D might be TRBD2 (6 bases). The CDR3 is made up of 14 amino acids. V gave up 7 bases and J gave up 7 bases, with 16 bases separating them. CDR1 MNHEY and CDR2 SMNVEV come from the germline V gene (reference sequence). The CDR3 DNA reads as TGTGCCAGCACCCCCGCGGGGCGGAACGGGGAGCTGTTTTTT. It yields the protein CASTPAGRNGELFF.

The rearrangement links TRBV29-1 to TRBJ2-5, with D maybe TRBD1 (5 bases). CDR3 length equals 11 residues. CDR1 and CDR2 (germline): SQVTM, ANQGSEA. Deletions cut 4 bases from V and 5 bases from J, with 8 bases between. The DNA for the CDR3 is TGCAGCGTTGCCAGGGATGAGACCCAGTACTTC. It translates to CSVARDETQYF.

The rearrangement links TRBV9 to TRBJ2-7, with 7 bases lining up with TRBD1. The ends lost 0 bases at V and 5 bases at J; junction bases unmatched: 11. The V gene's germline CDR1 is SGDLS and CDR2 YYNGEE. The CDR3 sequence is 16 residues long. The chain's CDR3 is CASSVDRGTMGNEQYF. In nucleotides, the CDR3 is TGTGCCAGCAGCGTAGACAGGGGAACGATGGGAAACGAGCAGTACTTC.

This clone has only a few counts. V gene TRBV6-6 combines with J gene TRBJ1-6; 8 bases match TRBD1. The V and J ends lost 8 bases and 5 bases, in that order; junction bases with no gene match: 11. Germline V gene lookup returns CDR1 MNHNY and CDR2 SVGAGI (reference sequence). The CDR3 consists of 16 residues. This chain's CDR3 is CASRAPGGPDNSPLHF. The CDR3 region has the DNA TGTGCCAGCCGGGCCCCAGGGGGCCCTGATAATTCACCCCTCCACTTT.

The V call is TRBV27, the J call TRBJ2-6, with D tentatively TRBD2 (7 bases). Per the germline V gene, CDR1 is MNHEY and CDR2 is SMNVEV (reference sequence). The length of the CDR3 is 15 residues. V lost 3 bases to trimming and J lost 4 bases, with 10 bases between them. CDR3 nucleotides: TGTGCCAGCAGTTTCGGGGGGCAAGGGGCCAACGTCCTGACTTTC. It encodes CASSFGGQGANVLTF.

This chain links TRBV2 with TRBJ1-2; D gene unclear. V gave up 1 base and J gave up 6 bases, with 6 bases separating them. Germline V lookup: CDR1 SNHLY, CDR2 FYNNEI. The CDR3 spans 12 residues. CDR3 DNA: TGTGCCAGCAGTGAAGAAGTAGATGGCTACACCTTC. Translated, it gives CASSEEVDGYTF.

This chain connects TRBV11-2 to TRBJ2-3; 8 nucleotides match TRBD2. Losses at the gene ends were 4 bases for V and 4 bases for J; bases not matched to a gene: 16. The CDR3 consists of 18 residues. Germline loops: CDR1 SGHAT, CDR2 FQNNGV. CDR3 DNA sequence: TGTGCCAGCAGCTCGCTACCTTTTAGCGGGGTGGCCGCAGATACGCAGTATTTT. It codes for CASSSLPFSGVAADTQYF.

The J gene is TRBJ2-7, the V gene TRBV18; D might be TRBD1 (7 bases). The CDR3 is 16 amino acids. Germline-derived CDR1 and CDR2 are KGHSH and LQKENI. The V end lost 5 bases, the J end lost 2 bases, and 19 bases lay between the germline ends. In DNA, the CDR3 is TGTGCCAGCTCAGCCCCCCCGCAGGGGGGTGCCTACGAGCAGTACTTC. Protein sequence: CASSAPPQGGAYEQYF.

The genes are TRBV3-1 (or the pseudogene TRBV3-2) and TRBJ2-1, with 12 nucleotides matching TRBD2. CDR3 length: 17 residues. Trimming took 0 bases from V and 4 from J; bases not matched to a gene: 4. In germline, CDR1 is LGHDT, CDR2 YNNKEL (reference sequence). CDR3 nucleotide sequence: TGTGCCAGCAGCCAAGATCTAGCGGGAGGGCGGTACAATGAGCAGTTCTTC. This codes for CASSQDLAGGRYNEQFF.

The chain carries TRBV6-5 and TRBJ2-7; 7 bases fit TRBD2. This CDR3 region has 15 residues. J lost 3 bases, V lost 4 bases, and 9 bases had no gene match. Germline values: CDR1 MNHEY, CDR2 SVGAGI. CDR3 loop: CASSSLRAGVYEQYF. The CDR3 DNA follows: TGTGCCAGCAGTTCCCTACGGGCGGGAGTCTACGAGCAGTACTTC.

The chain recombines TRBV6-2 or TRBV6-3 with TRBJ2-7; a weak D match, TRBD1 (6 bases). Trimming removed 3 bases at V and 3 bases at J, with 15 bases between. The CDR3 covers 15 residues. The germline CDR1 and CDR2 sequences are MNHEY and SVGEGT. The CDR3, as DNA: TGTGCCAGCAGTTATTGGCCCGGACAGAACTACGAGCAGTACTTC. This sequence encodes CASSYWPGQNYEQYF.

This clone was observed a single time. The gene calls are TRBV19 and TRBJ2-7; D is perhaps TRBD2 (7 bases). The length of the CDR3 is 16 residues. Trimming left V 3 bases short and J 2 bases short, with 17 bases between. Germline CDR1 and CDR2: LNHDA and SQIVND (reference sequence). For the CDR3, the DNA is TGTGCCAGTAGTATCGGAGGGGGGGACACTCCCTACGAGCAGTACTTC. As protein: CASSIGGGDTPYEQYF.

The rearrangement links TRBV5-6 to TRBJ2-7; 8 bases line up with TRBD2. After removal of 2 bases from V and 3 bases from J, the junction contained 1 base not matched to a gene. Germline CDR1 reads SGHDT; CDR2 reads YYEEEE. The CDR3 contains 13 residues. CDR3 loop: CASSLAGVYEQYF. Here the CDR3 DNA reads TGTGCCAGCAGCTTAGCGGGGGTCTACGAGCAGTACTTC.

This chain joins TRBV5-1 and TRBJ1-4; TRBD1 matches at 9 bases. The germline V gene has CDR1 SGHRS and CDR2 YFSETQ. CDR3 length: 15 amino acids. V lost 4 bases, J lost 5 bases, and 6 bases stayed unmatched. In nucleotides, the CDR3 is TGCGCCAGCAGCCCCCTGGGGACAGGGAATGAAAAACTGTTTTTT. It specifies CASSPLGTGNEKLFF. Supplemented by reference TRBV5-1 and TRBJ1-4, the full variable domain reads KAGVTQTPRYLIKTRGQQVTLSCSPISGHRSVSWYQQTPGQGLQFLFEYFSETQRNKGNFPGRFSGRQFSNSRSEMNVSTLELGDSALYLCASSPLGTGNEKLFFGSGTQLSVL.

The chain combines TRBV19 with TRBJ1-1; no clear D gene. Germline V gene lookup returns CDR1 LNHDA and CDR2 SQIVND (reference sequence). The CDR3 runs 16 residues. Trimming cost V 3 bases and J 4 bases, with 18 bases left between them. The DNA of the CDR3 is TGTGCCAGTAGTATGGCCTCTAGGATCATTGGCACTGAAGCTTTCTTT. Translation: CASSMASRIIGTEAFF.

The chain combines TRBV5-1 with TRBJ1-6; 9 nucleotides align to TRBD1. The CDR3 totals 16 residues. Trimming at V came to 5 bases and at J to 9 bases, leaving 12 bases not matched to a gene. Germline V gene data show CDR1 as SGHRS and CDR2 as YFSETQ. The CDR3 protein is CASRGQGTVSGSPLHF. The DNA for the CDR3 is TGCGCCAGCAGGGGACAGGGAACCGTGAGCGGTTCACCCCTCCACTTT.

The chain recombines TRBV10-3 with TRBJ2-5; 7 bases match TRBD2. Trimming at V came to 2 bases and at J to 5 bases, leaving 8 bases not matched to a gene. The length of the CDR3 is 15 residues. Germline lookup yields CDR1 ENHRY and CDR2 SYGVKD. CDR3 DNA: TGTGCCATCAGTGAGCCGAGCGGGGTATCCGAGACCCAGTACTTC. It encodes CAISEPSGVSETQYF.

The genes are TRBV6-5 and TRBJ2-1, with 11 bases fitting TRBD2. The germline CDR1 and CDR2 sequences are MNHEY and SVGAGI. This CDR3 has 14 amino acids. After removal of 6 bases from V and 7 bases from J, the junction contained 5 bases not matched to a gene. CDR3 DNA: TGTGCCAGCAGGGGGACTAGCGGCGCTAATGAGCAGTTCTTC. Amino acid sequence: CASRGTSGANEQFF.

V gene TRBV2 combines with J gene TRBJ1-1; tentatively, D is TRBD1 (5 bases). CDR1 and CDR2 (germline): SNHLY, FYNNEI. Between the trimmed V and J ends, which lost 8 bases and 7 bases, there was a span of 23 bases. The CDR3 sequence is 15 residues long. The CDR3 here is CASGAGGVWGNEAFF. Here the CDR3 DNA reads TGTGCCAGCGGTGCTGGGGGGGTTTGGGGGAATGAAGCTTTCTTT.

This chain joins TRBV11-2 and TRBJ1-6; TRBD1 agrees at 11 bases. Germline CDR1 and CDR2: SGHAT and FQNNGV. J gave up 9 bases and V 5 bases, and 3 bases lay outside the gene matches. The CDR3 has 14 residues. Here the CDR3 DNA reads TGTGCCAGCAGCCCAGGACAGGGGGCTTCACCCCTCCACTTT. Its protein is CASSPGQGASPLHF.

This chain uses TRBV14 with TRBJ2-3; no firm D call. The CDR3 is made up of 14 amino acids. Germline V gene sequence: CDR1 SGHDN, CDR2 FVKESK. V lost 0 bases to trimming and J lost 2 bases, with 6 bases between them. CDR3 nucleotides: TGTGCCAGCAGCCAAGATCAGAACACAGATACGCAGTATTTT. It is translated as CASSQDQNTDTQYF.

This chain joins TRBV7-2 and TRBJ1-1, with 11 nucleotides matching TRBD1. The germline gives CDR1 SGHTA, CDR2 FQGNSA. The CDR3 has 17 amino acids. Losses at the gene ends were 5 bases for V and 5 bases for J; bases not matched to a gene: 13. The CDR3 spells CASSPNTGTGGRTEAFF. CDR3 DNA sequence: TGTGCCAGCAGCCCGAACACCGGGACAGGGGGAAGGACTGAAGCTTTCTTT.

The chain is built from TRBV27 and TRBJ1-2, with D unresolved. This CDR3 contains 13 residues. The germline gives CDR1 MNHEY, CDR2 SMNVEV (reference sequence). The V gene lost 5 bases and the J gene lost 7 bases, with 14 bases spanning the gap. CDR3 sequence: CASSGNGRGGYTF. DNA of the CDR3: TGTGCCAGCAGTGGTAACGGGCGGGGTGGCTACACCTTC.

CDR3 region: CSIPSGYGYTF. The CDR3 DNA reads as TGCAGCATACCCTCGGGCTATGGCTACACCTTC. This chain uses TRBV29-1 with TRBJ1-2; no clear D. Germline CDR1 reads SQVTM; CDR2 reads ANQGSEA. The V gene lost 8 bases and the J gene lost 4 bases, with 11 bases spanning the gap. This CDR3 spans 11 amino acids.